The sequence of this T cell receptor beta chain was determined in a study of control samples from healthy donors and cancer patients. This clone was recorded only once. With V trimmed by 5 bases and J by 4 bases, 2 bases remained unmatched. CDR1 SGHDT and CDR2 YYEEEE come from the germline V gene. The CDR3 has 12 residues. Assay: immunoSEQ multiplex PCR; the TCRdb copy retains only in-frame clones and omits some. The data show some 96,000 clones, roughly 87% seen once. Sequenced input: blood. This sequence was found in a woman in her 50s in good health. The chain carries TRBV5-6 and TRBJ2-5; the match to TRBD2 covers 7 bases. The CDR3 bases are TGTGCCAGCAGTTCGGGGGGAGAGACCCAGTACTTC. Amino acids: CASSSGGETQYF.